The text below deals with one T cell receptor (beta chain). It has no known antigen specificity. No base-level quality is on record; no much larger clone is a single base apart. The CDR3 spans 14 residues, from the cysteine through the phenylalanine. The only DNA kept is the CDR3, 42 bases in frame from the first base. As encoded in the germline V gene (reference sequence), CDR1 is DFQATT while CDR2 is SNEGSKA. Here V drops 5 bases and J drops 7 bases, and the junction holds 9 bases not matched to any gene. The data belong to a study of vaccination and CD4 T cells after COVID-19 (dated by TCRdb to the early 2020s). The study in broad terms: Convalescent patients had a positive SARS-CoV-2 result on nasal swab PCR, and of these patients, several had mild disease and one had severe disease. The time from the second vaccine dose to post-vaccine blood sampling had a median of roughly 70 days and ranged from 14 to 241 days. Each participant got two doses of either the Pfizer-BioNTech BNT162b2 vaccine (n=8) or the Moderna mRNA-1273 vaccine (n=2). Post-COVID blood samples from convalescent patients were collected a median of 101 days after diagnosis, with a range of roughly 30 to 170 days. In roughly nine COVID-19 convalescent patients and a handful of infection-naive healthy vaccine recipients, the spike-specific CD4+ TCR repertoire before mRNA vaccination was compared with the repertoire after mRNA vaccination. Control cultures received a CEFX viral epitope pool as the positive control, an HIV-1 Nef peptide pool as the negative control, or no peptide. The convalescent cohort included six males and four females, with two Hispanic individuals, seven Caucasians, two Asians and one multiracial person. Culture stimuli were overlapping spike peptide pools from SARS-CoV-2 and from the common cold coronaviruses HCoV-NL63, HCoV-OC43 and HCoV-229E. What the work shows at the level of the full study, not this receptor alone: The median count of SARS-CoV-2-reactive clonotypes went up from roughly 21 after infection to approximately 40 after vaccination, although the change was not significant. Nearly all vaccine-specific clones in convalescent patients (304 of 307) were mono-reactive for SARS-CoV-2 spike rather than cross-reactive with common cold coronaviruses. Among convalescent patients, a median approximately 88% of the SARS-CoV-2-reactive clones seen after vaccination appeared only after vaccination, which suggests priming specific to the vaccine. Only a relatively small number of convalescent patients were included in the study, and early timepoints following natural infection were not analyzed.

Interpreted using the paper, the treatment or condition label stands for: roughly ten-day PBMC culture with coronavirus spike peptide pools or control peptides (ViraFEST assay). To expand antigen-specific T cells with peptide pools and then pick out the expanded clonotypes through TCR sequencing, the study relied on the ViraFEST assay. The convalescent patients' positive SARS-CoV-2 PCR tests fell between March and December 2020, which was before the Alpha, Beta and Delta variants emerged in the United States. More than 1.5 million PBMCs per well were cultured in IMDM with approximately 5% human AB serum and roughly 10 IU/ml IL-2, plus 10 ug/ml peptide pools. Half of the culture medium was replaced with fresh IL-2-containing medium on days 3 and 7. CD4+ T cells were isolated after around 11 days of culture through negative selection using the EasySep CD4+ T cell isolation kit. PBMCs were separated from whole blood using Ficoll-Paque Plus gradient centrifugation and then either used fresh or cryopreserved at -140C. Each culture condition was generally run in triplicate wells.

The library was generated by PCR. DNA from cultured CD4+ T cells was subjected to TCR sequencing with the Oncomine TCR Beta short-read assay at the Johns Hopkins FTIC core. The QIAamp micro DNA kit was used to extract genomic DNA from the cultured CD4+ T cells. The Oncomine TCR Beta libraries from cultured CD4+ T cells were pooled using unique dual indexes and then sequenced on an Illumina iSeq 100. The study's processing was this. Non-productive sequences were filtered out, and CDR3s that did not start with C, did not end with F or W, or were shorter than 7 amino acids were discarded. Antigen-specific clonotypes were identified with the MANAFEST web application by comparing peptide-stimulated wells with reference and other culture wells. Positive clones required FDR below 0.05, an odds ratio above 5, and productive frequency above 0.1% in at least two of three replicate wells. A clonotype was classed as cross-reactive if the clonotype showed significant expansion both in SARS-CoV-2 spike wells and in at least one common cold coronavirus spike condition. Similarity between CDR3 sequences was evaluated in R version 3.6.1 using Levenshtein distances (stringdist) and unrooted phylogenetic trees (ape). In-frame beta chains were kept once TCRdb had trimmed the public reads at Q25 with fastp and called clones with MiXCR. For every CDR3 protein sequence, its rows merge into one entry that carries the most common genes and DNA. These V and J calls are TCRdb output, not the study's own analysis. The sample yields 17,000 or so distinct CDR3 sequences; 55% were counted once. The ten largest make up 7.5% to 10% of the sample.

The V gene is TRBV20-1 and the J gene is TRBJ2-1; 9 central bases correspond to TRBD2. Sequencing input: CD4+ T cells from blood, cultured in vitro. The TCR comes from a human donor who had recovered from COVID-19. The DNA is TGCAGTGCTCAAGGCGGACTAGCGAGGAATGAGCAGTTCTTC. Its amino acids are CSAQGGLARNEQFF.